This TCR beta chain stems from a study of OX40 agonist ivuxolimab in advanced cancers. Study information: Patients enrolled in dose escalation were diagnosed with hepatocellular carcinoma, melanoma, renal cell or head and neck cancer.

Patients were ruled out by autoimmune disease history or systemic immunosuppression. Peripheral blood came from all dose cohorts at three timepoints. Only in-frame clones appear in the TCRdb table, and some are missing; sequencing was by immunoSEQ multiplex PCR. Found here are approximately 90,000 clones, 75% to 95% of them singletons; the top ten hold 8.7%. The sequence derives from an adult with an advanced solid tumor such as melanoma, head and neck, liver or kidney cancer. The specimen comprised CD4+ or CD8+ T cells sorted from blood, sampled in a trial of the OX40 agonist ivuxolimab.

The CDR3 nucleotides are TGTGCCAGCACACCGGGACAGAGCCTCTCTGGAAACACCATATATTTT. Protein product: CASTPGQSLSGNTIYF. The rearrangement joins TRBV11-2 to TRBJ1-3, with 7 bases matching TRBD1. There are 16 residues in the CDR3. The germline V gene encodes CDR1 SGHAT and CDR2 FQNNGV. The V gene end was trimmed by 7 bases and the J gene end by 0 bases; junction bases not matched to a gene: 9.